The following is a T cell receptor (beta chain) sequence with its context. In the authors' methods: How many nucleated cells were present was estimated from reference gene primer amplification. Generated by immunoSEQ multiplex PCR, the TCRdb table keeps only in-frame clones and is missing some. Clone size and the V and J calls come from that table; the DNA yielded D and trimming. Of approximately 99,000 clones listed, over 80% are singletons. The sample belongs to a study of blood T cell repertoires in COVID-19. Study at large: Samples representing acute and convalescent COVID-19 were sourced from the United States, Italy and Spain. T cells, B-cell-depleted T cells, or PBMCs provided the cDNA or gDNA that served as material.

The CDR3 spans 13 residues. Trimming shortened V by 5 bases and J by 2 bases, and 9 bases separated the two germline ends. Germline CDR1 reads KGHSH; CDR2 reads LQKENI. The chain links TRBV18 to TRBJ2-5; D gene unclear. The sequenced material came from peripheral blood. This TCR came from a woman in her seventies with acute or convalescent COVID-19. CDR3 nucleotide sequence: TGTGCCAGCTCAGGGCAGAAACAAGAGACCCAGTACTTC. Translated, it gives CASSGQKQETQYF.